This T cell receptor (beta chain) was found in a study of T-cell reconstitution after alpha-beta-depleted transplantation in children. Study-level results: Reportedly, only several hundred clones from non-depleted graft cells drove alpha-beta T-cell counts at about two months. Surviving recipient T cells and thymic progenitors produced the high day-60 TCRbeta diversity seen in some patients.

This clonotype was observed many times. Its antigen is unidentified. Per the germline V gene, CDR1 is SGHRS and CDR2 is YFSETQ. V lost 0 bases and J lost 6, with 7 bases in between. The CDR3 covers 13 residues. Preparation of the TCRbeta library was carried out with unique molecular identifiers. MiXCR was run by TCRdb on the PCR reads, yielding one entry per CDR3 protein. The repertoire holds some 190,000 distinct CDR3 sequences, with approximately 10% as singletons. The receptor's source is a boy between 2 and 10 years old with acute myeloid leukemia, due to receive a stem cell transplant. The source was PBMCs, collected before TCRalphabeta/CD19-depleted stem cell transplant. The chain couples TRBV5-1 to TRBJ2-1; D perhaps matches TRBD2 (6 bases). As DNA, the CDR3 is TGCGCCAGCAGCTTGGCCGGGAGCAATGAGCAGTTCTTC. Protein: CASSLAGSNEQFF.